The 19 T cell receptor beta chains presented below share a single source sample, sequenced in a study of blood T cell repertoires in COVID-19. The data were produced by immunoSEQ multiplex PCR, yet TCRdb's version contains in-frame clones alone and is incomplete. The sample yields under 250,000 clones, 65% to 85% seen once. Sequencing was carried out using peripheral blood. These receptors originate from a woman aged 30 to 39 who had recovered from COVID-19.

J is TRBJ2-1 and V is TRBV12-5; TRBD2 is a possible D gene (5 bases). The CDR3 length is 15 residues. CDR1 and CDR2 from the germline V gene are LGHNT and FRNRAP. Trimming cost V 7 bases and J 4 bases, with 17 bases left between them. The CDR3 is CASVHPRTLYNEQFF. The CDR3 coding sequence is TGTGCTAGTGTCCATCCGAGGACTCTTTACAATGAGCAGTTCTTC. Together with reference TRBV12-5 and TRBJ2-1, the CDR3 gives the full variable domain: DARVTQTPRHKVTEMGQEVTMRCQPILGHNTVFWYRQTMMQGLELLAYFRNRAPLDDSGMPKDRFSAEMPDATLATLKIQPSEPRDSAVYFCASVHPRTLYNEQFFGPGTRLTVL.

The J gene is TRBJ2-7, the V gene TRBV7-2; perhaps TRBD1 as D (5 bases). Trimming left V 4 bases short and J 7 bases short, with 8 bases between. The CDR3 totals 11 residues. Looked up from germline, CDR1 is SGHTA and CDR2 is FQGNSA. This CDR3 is CASSSRTEQYF. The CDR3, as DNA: TGTGCCAGCAGCTCACGGACAGAGCAGTACTTC.

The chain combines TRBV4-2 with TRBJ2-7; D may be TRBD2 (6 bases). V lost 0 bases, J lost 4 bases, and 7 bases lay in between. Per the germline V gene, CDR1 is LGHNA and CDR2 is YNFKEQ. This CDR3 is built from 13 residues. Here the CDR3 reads CASSQDGGYEQYF. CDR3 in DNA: TGTGCCAGCAGCCAAGACGGGGGTTACGAGCAGTACTTC.

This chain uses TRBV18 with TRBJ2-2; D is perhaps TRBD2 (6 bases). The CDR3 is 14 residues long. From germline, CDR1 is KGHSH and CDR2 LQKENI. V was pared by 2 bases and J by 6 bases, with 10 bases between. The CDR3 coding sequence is TGTGCCAGCTCACCAAGACTAGTCCCCGGGGAGCTGTTTTTT. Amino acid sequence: CASSPRLVPGELFF.

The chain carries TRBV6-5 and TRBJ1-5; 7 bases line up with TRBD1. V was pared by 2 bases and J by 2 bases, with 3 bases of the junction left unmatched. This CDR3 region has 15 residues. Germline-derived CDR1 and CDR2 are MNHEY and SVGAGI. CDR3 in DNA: TGTGCCAGCAGTTACGACAGGGACGGCAATCAGCCCCAGCATTTT. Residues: CASSYDRDGNQPQHF.

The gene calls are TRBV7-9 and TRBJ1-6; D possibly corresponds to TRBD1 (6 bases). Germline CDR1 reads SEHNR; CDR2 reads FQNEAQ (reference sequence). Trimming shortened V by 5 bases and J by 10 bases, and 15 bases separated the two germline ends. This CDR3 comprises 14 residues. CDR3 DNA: TGTGCCAGCAGCCGCGACAGGTCAGCCTCACCCCTCCACTTT. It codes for CASSRDRSASPLHF.

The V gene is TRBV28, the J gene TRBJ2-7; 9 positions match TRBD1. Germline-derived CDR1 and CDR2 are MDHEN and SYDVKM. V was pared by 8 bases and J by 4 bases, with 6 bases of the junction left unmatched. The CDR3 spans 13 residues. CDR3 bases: TGTGCCAGCGCCCCGGGACAGGGTTACGAGCAGTACTTC. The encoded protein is CASAPGQGYEQYF.

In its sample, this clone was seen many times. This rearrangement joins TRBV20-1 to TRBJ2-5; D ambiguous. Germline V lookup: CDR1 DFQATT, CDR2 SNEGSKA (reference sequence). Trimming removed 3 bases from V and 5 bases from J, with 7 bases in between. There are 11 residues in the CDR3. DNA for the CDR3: TGCAGTGCTAGTAGCATGGAGACCCAGTACTTC. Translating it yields CSASSMETQYF.

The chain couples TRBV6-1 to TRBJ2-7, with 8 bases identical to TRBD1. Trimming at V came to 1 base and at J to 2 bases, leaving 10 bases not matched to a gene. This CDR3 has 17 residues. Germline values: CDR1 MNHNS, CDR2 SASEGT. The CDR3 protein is CASSEGLRTGITYEQYF. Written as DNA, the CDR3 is TGTGCCAGCAGTGAAGGGCTCCGGACAGGGATTACCTACGAGCAGTACTTC.

This CDR3 reads CASSHQGVTNEKLFF. CDR3 bases: TGTGCCAGCAGCCACCAAGGAGTAACTAATGAAAAACTGTTTTTT. The rearrangement joins TRBV3-1 (or the pseudogene TRBV3-2) to TRBJ1-4; the D is unclear. In germline, CDR1 is LGHDT, CDR2 YNNKEL (reference sequence). The CDR3 spans 15 residues. Trimming shortened V by 3 bases and J by 1 base, and 9 bases separated the two germline ends.

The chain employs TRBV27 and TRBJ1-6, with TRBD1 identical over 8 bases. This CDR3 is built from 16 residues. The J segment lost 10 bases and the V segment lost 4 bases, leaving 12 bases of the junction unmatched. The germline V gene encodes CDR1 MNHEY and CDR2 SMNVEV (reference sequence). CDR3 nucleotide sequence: TGTGCCAGCAGTTCCCACGGACAGGGACGAAACTCACCCCTCCACTTT. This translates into CASSSHGQGRNSPLHF.

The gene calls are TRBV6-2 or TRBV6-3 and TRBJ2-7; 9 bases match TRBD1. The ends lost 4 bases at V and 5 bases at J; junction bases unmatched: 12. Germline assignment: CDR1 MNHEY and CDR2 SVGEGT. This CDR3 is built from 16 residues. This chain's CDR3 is CASSSYRGQFVHEQYF. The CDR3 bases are TGTGCCAGCAGTTCCTACAGGGGGCAGTTCGTCCACGAGCAGTACTTC.

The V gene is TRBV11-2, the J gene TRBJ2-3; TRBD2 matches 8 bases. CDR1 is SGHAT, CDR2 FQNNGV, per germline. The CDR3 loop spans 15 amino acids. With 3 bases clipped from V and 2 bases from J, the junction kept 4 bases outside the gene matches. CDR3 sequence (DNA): TGTGCCAGCAGCTTCGGACTAGCCTACACAGATACGCAGTATTTT. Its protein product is CASSFGLAYTDTQYF.

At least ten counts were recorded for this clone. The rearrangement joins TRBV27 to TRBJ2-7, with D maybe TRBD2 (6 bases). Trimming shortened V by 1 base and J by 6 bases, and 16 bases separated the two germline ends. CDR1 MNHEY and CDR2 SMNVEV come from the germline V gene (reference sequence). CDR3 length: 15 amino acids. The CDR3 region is CASSLFKEGLSEQYF. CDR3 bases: TGTGCCAGCAGTTTATTCAAGGAGGGTCTGAGCGAGCAGTACTTC.

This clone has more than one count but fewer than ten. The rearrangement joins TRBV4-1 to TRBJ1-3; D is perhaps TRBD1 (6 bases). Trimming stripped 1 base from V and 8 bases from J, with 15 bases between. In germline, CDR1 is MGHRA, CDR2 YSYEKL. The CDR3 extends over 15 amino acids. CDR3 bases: TGCGCCAGCAGCCAAGGGCGGGGGCCTCCGGACACCATATATTTT. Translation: CASSQGRGPPDTIYF.

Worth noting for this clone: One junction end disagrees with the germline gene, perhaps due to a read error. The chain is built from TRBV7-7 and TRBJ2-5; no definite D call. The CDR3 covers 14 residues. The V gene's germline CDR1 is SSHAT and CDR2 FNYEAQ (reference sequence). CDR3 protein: CASSLFGQKETQYF. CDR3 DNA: TGTGCTAGCAGCTTATTTGGGCAAAAAGAGACCCAGTACTTC.

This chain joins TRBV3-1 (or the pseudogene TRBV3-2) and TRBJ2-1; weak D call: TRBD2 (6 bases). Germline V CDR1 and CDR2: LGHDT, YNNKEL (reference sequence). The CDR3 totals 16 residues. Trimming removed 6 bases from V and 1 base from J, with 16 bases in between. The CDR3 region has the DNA TGTGCCAGCAGTTTTCCCGGGAGTTTGTCCTACAATGAGCAGTTCTTC. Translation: CASSFPGSLSYNEQFF.

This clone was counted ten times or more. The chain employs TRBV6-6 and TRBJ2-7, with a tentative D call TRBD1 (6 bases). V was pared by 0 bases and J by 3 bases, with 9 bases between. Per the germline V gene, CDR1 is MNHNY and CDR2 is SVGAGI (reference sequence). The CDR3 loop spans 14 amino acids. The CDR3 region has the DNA TGTGCCAGCAGTTACTCAGGGGGTATCTACGAGCAGTACTTC. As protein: CASSYSGGIYEQYF.

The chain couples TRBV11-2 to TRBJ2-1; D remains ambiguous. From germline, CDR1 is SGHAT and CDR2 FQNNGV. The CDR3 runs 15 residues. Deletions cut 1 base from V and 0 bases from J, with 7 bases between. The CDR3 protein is CASSLGRSSYNEQFF. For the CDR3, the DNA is TGTGCCAGCAGCTTAGGACGGAGCTCCTACAATGAGCAGTTCTTC.